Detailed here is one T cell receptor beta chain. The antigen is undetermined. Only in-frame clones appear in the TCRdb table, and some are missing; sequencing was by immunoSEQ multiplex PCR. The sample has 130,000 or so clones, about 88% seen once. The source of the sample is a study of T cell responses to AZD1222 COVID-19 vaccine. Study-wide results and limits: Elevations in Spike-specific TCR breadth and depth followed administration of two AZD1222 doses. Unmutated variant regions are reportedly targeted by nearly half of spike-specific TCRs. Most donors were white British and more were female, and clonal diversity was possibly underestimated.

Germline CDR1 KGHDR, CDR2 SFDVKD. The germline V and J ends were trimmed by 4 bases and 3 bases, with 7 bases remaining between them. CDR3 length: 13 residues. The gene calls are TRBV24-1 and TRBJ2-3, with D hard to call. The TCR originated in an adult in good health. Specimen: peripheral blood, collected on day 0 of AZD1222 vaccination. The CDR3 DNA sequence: TGTGCCACCAGTGACACAAGTACAGATACGCAGTATTTT. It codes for CATSDTSTDTQYF.